Below, 18 T cell receptor beta chains from the same sample are listed, as sequenced in a study of naive and memory T cell subsets. An equimolar mix of two oligonucleotides served as the beta constant-region primer for TRBC1 and TRBC2. Ligated cDNA was amplified by four rounds of PCR with nested alpha and beta constant-region primers and SP2. TCRdb used MiXCR to reprocess the UMI-ligation and nested PCR reads, holding one entry per CDR3 protein. The table includes about 82,000 distinct CDR3 sequences, 9% detected once. Sequencing was done on a sample of naive CD8+ T cells from blood. These receptors were obtained from a human donor in good health.

This clonotype was seen a handful of times. The rearrangement joins TRBV27 to TRBJ2-7, with no clear D. The CDR3 is made up of 14 amino acids. The germline V gene has CDR1 MNHEY and CDR2 SMNVEV (reference sequence). The V end was cut by 4 bases, the J end by 2 bases, with 12 bases between. The CDR3 DNA sequence: TGTGCCAGCAGTTCTGGCAGCTCCCCCTACGAGCAGTACTTC. Its protein product is CASSSGSSPYEQYF.

In this sample, this clonotype turned up many times. The chain has TRBV12-3 or TRBV12-4 and TRBJ2-1, with 10 bases fitting TRBD1. Unmatched junction bases numbered 14, after V lost 6 bases and J lost 9 bases. The CDR3 contains 16 residues. The CDR3: CASRETGGRSPTEQFF. CDR3 DNA: TGTGCCAGCAGGGAGACAGGGGGCCGTTCCCCTACTGAGCAGTTCTTC.

The CDR3, as DNA: TGTGCCAAAACAGGGCGGACTGAAGCTTTCTTT. Translation gives CAKTGRTEAFF. V and J are TRBV2 and TRBJ1-1; the D gene is possibly TRBD1 (6 bases). Trimming cost V 10 bases and J 5 bases, with 11 bases left between them. This CDR3 spans 11 amino acids. Germline-derived CDR1 and CDR2 are SNHLY and FYNNEI.

In its sample, this clonotype was seen many times. The V gene is TRBV19, the J gene TRBJ2-2; 9 bases agree with TRBD1. V lost 4 bases to trimming and J lost 0 bases; unmatched junction nucleotides: 6. Germline V gene lookup returns CDR1 LNHDA and CDR2 SQIVND (reference sequence). The CDR3 is 17 amino acids. CDR3 nucleotide sequence: TGTGCCAGTAGTAACAAAGACAGGGGGACGAACACCGGGGAGCTGTTTTTT. This sequence encodes CASSNKDRGTNTGELFF.

V usage is TRBV25-1 and J usage is TRBJ2-2; D unresolved. This CDR3 is 13 amino acids long. Germline loops: CDR1 MGHDK, CDR2 SYGVNS. V dropped 0 bases and J dropped 7 bases, with 6 bases sitting between them. In DNA form, the CDR3 reads TGTGCCAGCAGTGAATATGTTGTCGGGGAGCTGTTTTTT. This sequence encodes CASSEYVVGELFF. The full variable domain, rest sourced from reference TRBV25-1 and TRBJ2-2, is EADIYQTPRYLVIGTGKKITLECSQTMGHDKMYWYQQDPGMELHLIHYSYGVNSTEKGDLSSESTVSRIRTEHFPLTLESARPSHTSQYLCASSEYVVGELFFGEGSRLTVL.

This clonotype appeared many times. The chain combines TRBV7-9 with TRBJ2-1, with 8 nucleotides matching TRBD1. V dropped 8 bases and J dropped 3; count of bases not matched to a gene: 3. CDR3 length: 13 residues. Germline V gene data show CDR1 as SEHNR and CDR2 as FQNEAQ (reference sequence). The DNA for the CDR3 is TGTGCCAGCCGACAGGGGTACTACAATGAGCAGTTCTTC. Its protein product is CASRQGYYNEQFF.

V usage is TRBV12-3 or TRBV12-4 and J usage is TRBJ2-5; tentative D call: TRBD1 (6 bases). The CDR3 has 15 amino acids. With 5 bases removed from V and 4 bases from J, the gap between germline ends came to 17 bases. The CDR3 DNA follows: TGTGCCAGCAGTGAGACAGGCGGTAGTCCAGAGACCCAGTACTTC. It codes for CASSETGGSPETQYF.

This clonotype has a count of ten or more. J is TRBJ2-7 and V is TRBV14; tentatively, D is TRBD1 (5 bases). The CDR3 sequence is 15 residues long. Trimming removed 1 base from V and 1 base from J, with 11 bases in between. Germline CDR1 reads SGHDN; CDR2 reads FVKESK. Here the CDR3 reads CASSQVQGRSYEQYF. The CDR3 DNA follows: TGTGCCAGCAGCCAAGTGCAGGGCCGTTCCTACGAGCAGTACTTC.

This clonotype was observed at least ten times. The CDR3 loop is CASSYGLGAETQYF. The CDR3 nucleotides read TGTGCCAGCAGCTACGGCTTGGGGGCAGAGACCCAGTACTTC. The chain joins TRBV4-2 to TRBJ2-5, with D possibly being TRBD1 (6 bases). The CDR3 is 14 residues long. The germline CDR1 and CDR2 sequences are LGHNA and YNFKEQ. V gave up 5 bases and J gave up 4 bases, with 14 bases separating them.

This clonotype was observed a handful of times. The rearrangement uses TRBV7-9 and TRBJ2-7; TRBD1 aligns across 7 bases. The CDR3 has 17 amino acids. The germline CDR1 and CDR2 sequences are SEHNR and FQNEAQ (reference sequence). The ends lost 1 base at V and 6 bases at J; junction bases unmatched: 15. The DNA for the CDR3 is TGTGCCAGCAGCTTAGTAGGGGGAGACAGGGTTTTCGGCGAGCAGTACTTC. Translation: CASSLVGGDRVFGEQYF.

This clonotype was picked up a small number of times. The chain's CDR3 is CSARERNNEQFF. DNA of the CDR3: TGCAGTGCTAGAGAACGGAACAATGAGCAGTTCTTC. V gene TRBV20-1 combines with J gene TRBJ2-1; D gene ambiguous. The CDR3 length is 12 residues. The ends were cut back, 0 bases at V and 5 bases at J, with 5 bases in the middle. Germline lookup yields CDR1 DFQATT and CDR2 SNEGSKA (reference sequence).

V gene TRBV7-9 combines with J gene TRBJ2-3; 9 bases are shared with TRBD1. The CDR3 length is 15 residues. The V gene end was trimmed by 4 bases and the J gene end by 3 bases; junction bases not matched to a gene: 5. Germline lookup yields CDR1 SEHNR and CDR2 FQNEAQ (reference sequence). The chain's CDR3 is CASSSRTGATDTQYF. DNA of the CDR3: TGTGCCAGCAGCTCCCGGACAGGGGCGACAGATACGCAGTATTTT.

This clonotype was counted at least ten times. This chain links TRBV6-2 or TRBV6-3 with TRBJ2-2; 10 positions agree with TRBD2. The V and J ends lost 0 bases and 3 bases, in that order; junction bases with no gene match: 7. In germline, CDR1 is MNHEY, CDR2 SVGEGT. The CDR3 is made up of 18 amino acids. This CDR3 reads CASSYSGTSDIDTGELFF. The CDR3, as DNA: TGTGCCAGCAGTTACTCCGGGACTAGCGATATAGACACCGGGGAGCTGTTTTTT.

This clonotype was observed a few times. The chain uses TRBV6-6 and TRBJ1-6; TRBD1 might be the D (5 bases). The CDR3 covers 14 residues. Germline CDR1 is MNHNY and CDR2 is SVGAGI (reference sequence). V shed 4 bases and J shed 7 bases, with 11 bases lying between them. Written as DNA, the CDR3 is TGTGCCAGCAGTTTGACAGACCCCAATTCACCCCTCCACTTT. Amino acid sequence: CASSLTDPNSPLHF.

This clonotype was seen a few times. The V call is TRBV5-1, the J call TRBJ2-7; tentative D call: TRBD2 (5 bases). V was shortened by 2 bases and J by 6 bases, with 12 bases between the two germline ends. Germline-derived CDR1 and CDR2 are SGHRS and YFSETQ. This CDR3 has 13 residues. CDR3 residues: CASSFGGPGEQYF. The CDR3 coding sequence is TGCGCCAGCAGCTTTGGAGGACCGGGCGAGCAGTACTTC.

This clonotype was counted only a few times. The V call is TRBV20-1, the J call TRBJ1-3, with D perhaps TRBD1 (6 bases). Germline values: CDR1 DFQATT, CDR2 SNEGSKA (reference sequence). The CDR3 has 14 residues. V was trimmed by 3 bases and J by 0 bases, leaving 9 bases between them. This CDR3 is CSARRGASGNTIYF. The CDR3 DNA reads TGCAGTGCTAGGAGGGGGGCCTCTGGAAACACCATATATTTT.

This clonotype was observed many times. This chain's CDR3 is CSVEGLPHSLEQFF. DNA of the CDR3: TGCAGCGTTGAGGGGCTACCTCACTCTCTTGAGCAGTTCTTC. V and J are TRBV29-1 and TRBJ2-1; D perhaps matches TRBD1 (5 bases). The length of the CDR3 is 14 residues. The V gene's germline CDR1 is SQVTM and CDR2 ANQGSEA. The V gene lost 3 bases and the J gene lost 9 bases, with 18 bases spanning the gap.

In its sample, this clonotype was seen many times. The genes are TRBV7-2 and TRBJ1-2; 8 nucleotides line up with TRBD1. The CDR3 sequence is 13 residues long. V shed 3 bases and J 6 bases; nucleotides not matched to a gene: 3. Germline CDR1 and CDR2: SGHTA and FQGNSA. The CDR3 region has the DNA TGTGCCAGCAGCTTTCTGACAGGGGATGGCTACACCTTC. Translating gives CASSFLTGDGYTF.